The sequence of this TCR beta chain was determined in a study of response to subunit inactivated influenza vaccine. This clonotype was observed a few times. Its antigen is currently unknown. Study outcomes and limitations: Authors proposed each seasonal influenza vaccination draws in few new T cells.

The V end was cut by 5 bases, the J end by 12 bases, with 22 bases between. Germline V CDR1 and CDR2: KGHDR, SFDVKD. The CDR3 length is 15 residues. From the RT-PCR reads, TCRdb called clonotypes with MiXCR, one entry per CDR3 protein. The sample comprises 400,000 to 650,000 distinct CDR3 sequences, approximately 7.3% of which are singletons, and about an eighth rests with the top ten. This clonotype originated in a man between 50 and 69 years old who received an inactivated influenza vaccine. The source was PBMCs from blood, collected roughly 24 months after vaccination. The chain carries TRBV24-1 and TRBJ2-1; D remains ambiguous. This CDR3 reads CATSVQHSLPFGQFF. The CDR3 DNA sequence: TGTGCCACCAGTGTTCAGCACAGCCTACCTTTCGGGCAGTTCTTC.